These 21 T cell receptor beta chains were all obtained from the same sample, sequenced in a study of T-cell reconstitution after alpha-beta-depleted transplantation in children. It was with unique molecular identifiers that the TCRbeta library was prepared. In TCRdb, the PCR reads were re-called with MiXCR into one record per CDR3 protein. The sample lists just over 7,500 distinct CDR3 sequences, 10% to 15% occurring once. The sample was PBMCs, mostly from graft donor cells, taken 60 days after TCRalphabeta/CD19-depleted stem cell transplant. Receptors were obtained from a patient aged 2-10 years who had a stem cell transplant for inherited bone marrow failure, so the T cells may come from the graft donor.

Many counts were recorded for this clonotype. The gene calls are TRBV2 and TRBJ2-5; a weak D match, TRBD1 (6 bases). CDR1 is SNHLY and CDR2 is FYNNEI in the germline V gene. The CDR3 is 12 amino acids. Trimming cost V 3 bases and J 5 bases, with 7 bases left between them. CDR3 DNA sequence: TGTGCCAGCAGTGACAGGGGTGAGACCCAGTACTTC. As protein: CASSDRGETQYF.

This clonotype was counted ten times or more. The rearrangement uses TRBV29-1 and TRBJ2-3, with D possibly TRBD1 on 5 matching bases. The CDR3 spans 13 residues. The ends were cut back, 7 bases at V and 2 bases at J, with 13 bases in the middle. The germline V gene has CDR1 SQVTM and CDR2 ANQGSEA. The CDR3 coding sequence is TGCAGCGGAAACAGGTTCCTCACAGATACGCAGTATTTT. It specifies CSGNRFLTDTQYF.

This clonotype occurred a few times. This chain joins TRBV28 and TRBJ1-4, with D uncertain. The CDR3 is made up of 15 amino acids. The germline gives CDR1 MDHEN, CDR2 SYDVKM. The V end was cut by 6 bases, the J end by 4 bases, with 15 bases between. CDR3 sequence: CASRDLDNRNEKLFF. CDR3 sequence (DNA): TGTGCCAGCAGAGACCTAGACAACCGTAATGAAAAACTGTTTTTT.

This clonotype has ten or more counts. The genes are TRBV28 and TRBJ2-1; D may be TRBD2 (5 bases). Germline V lookup: CDR1 MDHEN, CDR2 SYDVKM. The CDR3 consists of 16 residues. V was pared by 5 bases and J by 0 bases, with 14 bases between. The CDR3 reads CASSLLETRSYNEQFF. Here the CDR3 DNA reads TGTGCCAGCAGTCTACTAGAGACCCGCTCCTACAATGAGCAGTTCTTC.

The sample holds many counts of this clonotype. This rearrangement joins TRBV7-2 to TRBJ2-7, with 8 nucleotides matching TRBD2. The germline V gene encodes CDR1 SGHTA and CDR2 FQGNSA. V lost 7 bases to trimming and J lost 0 bases; unmatched junction nucleotides: 8. CDR3 length equals 15 residues. CDR3 coding DNA: TGTGCCAGCACCAACGGGGGGGGCCTCTCCTACGAGCAGTACTTC. Translation gives CASTNGGGLSYEQYF.

This clonotype was counted ten times or more. This chain links TRBV5-1 with TRBJ2-3; D may be TRBD1 (5 bases). V was cut by 0 bases and J by 6 bases, with 11 bases left in between. The CDR3 consists of 14 residues. Germline values: CDR1 SGHRS, CDR2 YFSETQ. CDR3 in amino acids: CASSLEPTVDTQYF. The CDR3 nucleotides read TGCGCCAGCAGCTTGGAACCGACAGTGGATACGCAGTATTTT.

This clonotype appeared many times. The chain employs TRBV20-1 and TRBJ2-7; TRBD1 or TRBD2 may be the D gene (5 bases each). The CDR3 runs 11 residues. Germline lookup yields CDR1 DFQATT and CDR2 SNEGSKA (reference sequence). V lost 5 bases and J 2 bases, leaving 7 bases between the germline ends. For the CDR3, the DNA is TGCAGTGCTGGGGACCCCTACGAGCAGTACTTC. The encoded protein is CSAGDPYEQYF.

This clonotype has ten or more counts. V and J are TRBV5-1 and TRBJ2-7, with D tentatively TRBD1 (6 bases). The germline V gene encodes CDR1 SGHRS and CDR2 YFSETQ. CDR3 length: 17 residues. Trimming pared 2 bases from V and 0 bases from J, leaving 18 bases between. CDR3: CASSLSPRGPSSYEQYF. Written as DNA, the CDR3 is TGCGCCAGCAGCTTAAGCCCCAGGGGTCCGAGCTCCTACGAGCAGTACTTC.

At least ten counts were recorded for this clonotype. The gene calls are TRBV29-1 and TRBJ2-3; tentatively, D is TRBD1 (5 bases). The V end was cut by 6 bases, the J end by 0 bases, with 7 bases between. CDR3 length equals 12 residues. Germline assignment: CDR1 SQVTM and CDR2 ANQGSEA. The CDR3 loop reads CSVDSSTDTQYF. The CDR3 nucleotides read TGCAGCGTAGACAGCAGCACAGATACGCAGTATTTT.

In this sample, this clonotype turned up many times. V gene TRBV19 combines with J gene TRBJ2-5, with 11 bases matching TRBD2. This CDR3 is built from 13 residues. Germline V lookup: CDR1 LNHDA, CDR2 SQIVND (reference sequence). With V trimmed by 10 bases and J by 5 bases, 6 bases remained unmatched. CDR3 residues: CATQLAGDETQYF. CDR3 nucleotide sequence: TGTGCCACCCAACTAGCGGGAGATGAGACCCAGTACTTC.

This clonotype has ten or more counts. J is TRBJ1-1 and V is TRBV7-9, with D perhaps TRBD1 (6 bases). The V and J ends lost 1 base and 14 bases respectively, with 11 bases between them. This CDR3 contains 11 residues. Germline V lookup: CDR1 SEHNR, CDR2 FQNEAQ (reference sequence). The CDR3 bases are TGTGCCAGCAGCTTAGTAGGGACAAAGTTCTTT. Protein sequence: CASSLVGTKFF.

There are many counts of this clonotype. The CDR3 loop is CASSQPSRANQPQHF. In nucleotides, the CDR3 is TGTGCCAGCAGCCAGCCGAGCAGGGCCAATCAGCCCCAGCATTTT. The V call is TRBV3-1, the J call TRBJ1-5, with D possibly TRBD1 on 5 matching bases. The CDR3 runs to 15 residues. V lost 3 bases to trimming and J lost 3 bases, with 12 bases between them. Germline V gene data show CDR1 as LGHDT and CDR2 as YNNKEL (reference sequence).

This clonotype was counted at least ten times. The V call is TRBV20-1, the J call TRBJ2-7, with D maybe TRBD1 (5 bases). In germline, CDR1 is DFQATT, CDR2 SNEGSKA (reference sequence). Trimming took 3 bases from V and 3 from J, leaving 9 bases between them. The CDR3 has 12 amino acids. CDR3 sequence (DNA): TGCAGTGCTAGTAGGGGTCTCTACGAGCAGTACTTC. Its translation is CSASRGLYEQYF.

This clonotype was seen repeatedly, ten times or more. CDR3 loop: CSVDGGNTIYF. The CDR3 coding sequence is TGCAGCGTTGACGGCGGAAACACCATATATTTT. The rearrangement uses TRBV29-1 and TRBJ1-3; no reliable D call. This CDR3 contains 11 residues. Trimming stripped 3 bases from V and 4 bases from J, with 4 bases between. Germline-derived CDR1 and CDR2 are SQVTM and ANQGSEA.

In its sample, this clonotype was seen many times. The chain uses TRBV5-1 and TRBJ2-7; 13 nucleotides align to TRBD2. The germline V gene has CDR1 SGHRS and CDR2 YFSETQ. Losses at the gene ends were 0 bases for V and 6 bases for J; bases not matched to a gene: 0. The CDR3 is 14 amino acids. CDR3 coding DNA: TGCGCCAGCAGCTTGGGACTAGCGGGAGGCGAGCAGTACTTC. Translated, it gives CASSLGLAGGEQYF.

This clonotype has at least ten counts. This chain joins TRBV7-9 and TRBJ2-3; the D gene could be TRBD1 or TRBD2 (5 bases each). Per germline, CDR1 SEHNR and CDR2 FQNEAQ (reference sequence). There are 11 residues in the CDR3. The CDR3, as DNA: TGTGCAACCACCCGGGGCGGTACGCAGTATTTT. Translation gives CATTRGGTQYF.

The chain recombines TRBV6-5 with TRBJ2-4, with a tentative D call TRBD1 (5 bases). Deletions cut 4 bases from V and 6 bases from J, with 13 bases between. CDR3 length equals 14 residues. Germline CDR1 and CDR2: MNHEY and SVGAGI. As DNA, the CDR3 is TGTGCCAGCAGTTCGTCAGGGAAGGGAAACATTCAGTACTTC. Protein product: CASSSSGKGNIQYF.

This chain joins TRBV5-4 and TRBJ2-7; D remains ambiguous. CDR1 SGHNT and CDR2 YYREEE come from the germline V gene (reference sequence). Trimming took 9 bases from V and 2 from J, leaving 15 bases between them. The CDR3 runs to 13 residues. The CDR3 region is CAMSFGLPYEQYF. DNA of the CDR3: TGTGCCATGAGCTTCGGGCTCCCCTACGAGCAGTACTTC.

This clonotype was observed many times. The rearrangement joins TRBV28 to TRBJ1-3, with a possible D match to TRBD1 (5 bases). The length of the CDR3 is 17 residues. With 7 bases removed from V and 8 bases from J, the gap between germline ends came to 27 bases. Germline V lookup: CDR1 MDHEN, CDR2 SYDVKM. CDR3 nucleotides: TGTGCCAGCATTCCCACCCCAGGGAATATATTTGAAGACACCATATATTTT. As protein: CASIPTPGNIFEDTIYF.

This clonotype was detected many times. The gene calls are TRBV11-2 and TRBJ2-2, with 13 bases aligning to TRBD2. This CDR3 is built from 19 residues. In germline, CDR1 is SGHAT, CDR2 FQNNGV. Trimming took 5 bases from V and 2 from J; bases not matched to a gene: 11. The CDR3 protein is CASSPFSWTSGGNTGELFF. CDR3 in DNA: TGTGCCAGCAGCCCCTTTTCGTGGACTAGCGGGGGCAACACCGGGGAGCTGTTTTTT.

In this sample, this clonotype turned up many times. The V and J genes are TRBV6-5 and TRBJ1-5; TRBD1 matches at 7 bases. CDR1 and CDR2 (germline): MNHEY, SVGAGI. V lost 4 bases, J lost 1 base, and 4 bases stayed unmatched. The CDR3 totals 15 residues. CDR3 loop: CASSFTGDSNQPQHF. CDR3 sequence (DNA): TGTGCCAGCAGTTTCACAGGGGACAGCAATCAGCCCCAGCATTTT.